These T cell receptor beta chains were read from a single sample in a study of TIL therapy for anti-PD-1-resistant metastatic lung cancer. Assay used: immunoSEQ multiplex PCR; TCRdb lists only in-frame clones, some missing. In the table there are roughly 16,000 clones, approximately 69% of which are singletons. This material consisted of blood, taken at baseline. The receptors here all came from a person between 25 and 79 years old with non-small cell lung cancer. CDR3s include the opening cysteine and the closing phenylalanine or tryptophan. A D gene is named only where the DNA matches it firmly. Rows may omit the clone size; those that give it use once, few, many or a size class.

D | size | J | V | DNA | CDR3
NA | once | TRBJ1-4 | TRBV30 | TGTGCCTGGAGGGTTGGGAGAGGGGAAAAACTGTTTTTT | CAWRVGRGEKLFF
NA | once | TRBJ1-2 | TRBV18 | TGTGCCAGCTCTCGACAGCAATCTAACTATGGCTACACCTTC | CASSRQQSNYGYTF
NA | NA | TRBJ2-3 | TRBV4-3 | TGCGCCAGCAGCCAAGTTCAACGTTCAGATACGCAGTATTTT | CASSQVQRSDTQYF
NA | NA | TRBJ2-2 | TRBV9 | TGTGCCAGCAGCGCTGCCGGGACTCTACTAAACACCGGGGAGCTGTTTTTT | CASSAAGTLLNTGELFF
TRBD2 | few | TRBJ2-1 | TRBV9 | TGTGCCAGCAGCCTTGCTAGGGCTAGCGGGAGCCAGGAGCAGTTCTTC | CASSLARASGSQEQFF
NA | NA | TRBJ2-7 | TRBV30 | TGTGCCTGGGGGCACGGCTACGAGCAGTACTTC | CAWGHGYEQYF
TRBD1 | NA | TRBJ2-5 | TRBV11-2 | TGTGCCAGCAGCTCGGGACAGCTTCAAGAGACCCAGTACTTC | CASSSGQLQETQYF
NA | NA | TRBJ2-3 | TRBV4-1 | TGCGCCAGCAGCCCGAAGGGGGGAGTGGGTGAGGGCACAGATACGCAGTATTTT | CASSPKGGVGEGTDTQYF
TRBD2 | few | TRBJ2-7 | TRBV9 | TGTGCCAGCAGCGTAGGGGCTAGCGGGCGGGAGCAGTACTTC | CASSVGASGREQYF
NA | NA | TRBJ2-5 | TRBV11-3 | TGTGCCAGCAGCTTAGCCAGGGGTAGGCAAGAGACCCAGTACTTC | CASSLARGRQETQYF
NA | NA | TRBJ1-2 | TRBV11-2 | TGTGCCAGCAGCTTAGGGGGGCTTAGCTATGGCTACACCTTC | CASSLGGLSYGYTF
TRBD2 | NA | TRBJ2-3 | TRBV7-3 | TGTGCCAGCAGCCCAACCCTCGCTAGCGGGGGACACACAGATACGCAGTATTTT | CASSPTLASGGHTDTQYF